The clone carrying this TCR beta chain has more than one count but fewer than ten. The target antigen is unknown. What was sequenced were expressed TCRB transcripts, since all of the isolated RNA had been reverse transcribed. The repertoire was sequenced with immunoSEQ multiplex PCR; TCRdb's copy has only in-frame clones and lacks some. The profile shows about 660,000 clones, 11% to 15% of them singletons. Using CD45RO/CCR7/CD25/CD127/CD95/CD27, CD4+ naive, central memory, regulatory and stem cell-like memory cells were sorted. The data are from a study of beta chain features in type 1 diabetes. Study-wide findings and caveats: Any role of HLA type in TCRB rearrangement remained unresolved here. Moderately but significantly shorter TCRB CDR3s were found in Type 1 diabetes patients in all four CD4+ subsets. VDJ junctions sequenced from type 1 diabetes patients showed fewer insertions and more deletions.

CDR1 is SQVTM, CDR2 ANQGSEA, per germline. The CDR3 is made up of 19 amino acids. V lost 7 bases to trimming and J lost 0 bases; unmatched junction nucleotides: 14. The origin of this receptor is a man younger than 35 with type 1 diabetes. The chain is built from TRBV29-1 and TRBJ2-3, with TRBD2 identical over 15 bases. Sequences were obtained from naive CD4+ T cells from blood. The CDR3 sequence: CSAAGTSGGPRLSTDTQYF. The CDR3 DNA reads TGCAGCGCCGCCGGGACTAGCGGGGGGCCCCGTCTTAGCACAGATACGCAGTATTTT.